This entry lists 2 T cell receptor beta chains sequenced from one sample in a study of CD8 T cells in ankylosing spondylitis. Study findings and constraints: Apparently characteristic of ankylosing spondylitis blood was a TCR beta motif (eight highly homologous variants).

No antigen has been assigned to these receptors. TCRdb passed the 5' RACE reads through MiXCR, listing each CDR3 protein once. The sample shows hundreds of thousands of distinct CDR3 sequences, about 13% of them seen only once. Input material: blood, either unsorted or a sorted T cell fraction (not recorded which). These receptors all come from a male donor with ankylosing spondylitis.

This clonotype was found a few times. This chain uses TRBV6-1 with TRBJ1-2; no definite D call. Trimming left V 3 bases short and J 2 bases short, with 10 bases between. CDR3 size: 14 residues. From germline, CDR1 is MNHNS and CDR2 SASEGT. CDR3 protein: CASSEGGGNYGYTF. The CDR3 nucleotides read TGTGCCAGCAGTGAGGGCGGAGGAAACTATGGCTACACCTTC.

Ten or more counts support this clonotype. The chain has TRBV6-1 and TRBJ2-7; TRBD1 matches at 9 bases. CDR1 is MNHNS, CDR2 SASEGT, per germline. CDR3 size: 16 residues. Trimming removed 6 bases from V and 7 bases from J; junction bases left unmatched: 16. The CDR3 spells CASSLNYLQGAEEQYF. CDR3 DNA: TGTGCCAGCAGCCTAAACTATTTACAGGGGGCGGAAGAGCAGTACTTC.